This T cell receptor (beta chain) was sequenced during a study of blood T cell repertoires in COVID-19 (dated by TCRdb to the early 2020s). Looking at the study overall: The collaborator samples originated in the United States, Italy and Spain and spanned the acute and convalescent phases of COVID-19. The material from the prospective study consisted of cDNA or gDNA derived from T cells, B-cell-depleted T cells, or PBMCs. Deeply sampled blood TCRbeta repertoires from subjects exposed to, actively infected with, or recovered from COVID-19 were included in the dataset. The repertoires were made available in a free public database intended to serve as a resource for research on the immune response to SARS-CoV-2. Samples were obtained from the ongoing ImmuneRACE study (first 160 participants) and from 1,254 subjects provided by 6 global collaborators. The sample metadata nearly always contained a de-identified subject ID, COVID-19 status, age in years and sex. Where available, HLA class I and class II types were obtained from metadata supplied by the sample provider rather than from assay-based typing. The paper's findings and limits, for the study overall: Clinical and demographic metadata were provided uncurated, with the amount varying by source and participant.

Remarks on this clone: It lacks a known antigen. No much larger clonotype is one base removed from it; base qualities were not supplied.

Whole blood was collected in K2EDTA tubes by collaborating institutions according to the institutions' own protocols. For TCRbeta analysis, collaborators shipped samples in one of three forms: frozen whole blood, isolated PBMCs, or DNA extracted from either of those sample types. CDR1 and CDR2, looked up from the germline V gene, are SGHRS and YFSETQ. Including cysteine and phenylalanine, the CDR3 has 16 amino acids. The retained sequence is limited to the CDR3, 48 bases, with the frame set at the first base. From V the trimming removes 4 bases and from J it removes 2 bases, while the gene matches leave 6 bases of the junction unaccounted for. TCRbeta CDR3 regions were amplified from genomic DNA by means of the immunoSEQ Assay, a bias-controlled multiplex PCR. The study's processing was this. The number of nucleated cells in each sample was estimated from the amplification of reference gene primers within the assay. Sequence reads were collapsed and filtered to measure the absolute abundance of every unique TCRbeta CDR3 rearrangement. Productive Simpson clonality was computed per sample as the square root of Simpson's diversity index over productive rearrangements. TCRdb mirrors the immuneACCESS table, restricted to in-frame sequences. Some clones are absent from its copies; in checked studies, under half trace to an unresolved V gene, and the reason for the others is unknown. V, J and clone size reflect that table, while D and trimming were determined from the DNA. The sample profile shows 220,000 or so clones; roughly 80% of them were found once. The ten biggest clones cover around 2% of the sample.

The sequence came from a woman aged 55-70 years with acute or convalescent COVID-19. This receptor chain uses TRBV5-1 and TRBJ2-3, and 11 junctional nucleotides match TRBD2. Specimen: peripheral blood. The CDR3 loop reads CASSPGGLADTDTQYF. The sequenced DNA: TGCGCCAGCAGCCCCGGGGGACTAGCGGACACAGATACGCAGTATTTT.